Detailed here is one T cell receptor (beta chain). Its antigen is not known. This sample was included in a study of OX40 agonist ivuxolimab in advanced cancers. Across the whole study: At doses from 0.01 to 10 mg/kg, patients were given intravenous ivuxolimab every 2 weeks. Hepatocellular carcinoma, melanoma, renal cell or head and neck cancer affected the dose-escalation patients.

Study results and limitations: On average, CD8+ T cells had more expanded clones than CD4+. The investigators did not determine what antigen specificity the expanded peripheral T cells had.

Sequencing was performed with immunoSEQ multiplex PCR; in TCRdb, only in-frame clones are kept and a portion is missing. The sample contains under 150,000 clones, 80% to 90% of which appear only once. The source of this sequence is an adult with an advanced solid tumor such as melanoma, head and neck, liver or kidney cancer. Sequencing was performed on CD4+ or CD8+ T cells sorted from blood, taken in a trial of the OX40 agonist ivuxolimab.

CDR3 DNA: TGTGCCAGCAGCTTAGCGTGGAAGGGATCCGAGCAGTACTTC. Translated: CASSLAWKGSEQYF. J is TRBJ2-7 and V is TRBV7-2; D not resolved. This CDR3 region has 14 residues. CDR1 is SGHTA, CDR2 FQGNSA, per germline. V was cut by 0 bases and J by 6 bases, with 12 bases left in between. Combining the CDR3 with reference TRBV7-2 and TRBJ2-7 gives the whole variable domain GAGVSQSPSNKVTEKGKDVELRCDPISGHTALYWYRQSLGQGLEFLIYFQGNSAPDKSGLPSDRFSAERTGGSVSTLTIQRTQQEDSAVYLCASSLAWKGSEQYFGPGTRLTVT.